This T cell receptor (beta chain) is from a study of CD8 T cells in Susac syndrome. Blood CD8+ and CD4+ T cells underwent high-throughput TCR beta sequencing. The TEMRA cells underwent FACS enrichment, while the CD8+ and CD4+ T cells underwent negative isolation. V lost 4 bases, J lost 2 bases, and 11 bases lay in between. This CDR3 region has 14 residues. In germline, CDR1 is KGHSH, CDR2 LQKENI. Random hexamers served to reverse transcribe roughly 0.5 to 1 ug RNA. Across 54 Vbeta and 13 Jbeta, immunoSEQ multiplex PCR amplified TCR beta CDR3. TCRdb passed the immunoSEQ multiplex PCR reads through MiXCR, listing each CDR3 protein once. Here the sample spans some 150,000 distinct CDR3 sequences, roughly 95% being singletons.

The chain uses TRBV18 and TRBJ1-1, with D unclear. Sequenced sample: CD4+ T cells from PBMCs. The sequence derives from a human donor in good health. As DNA, the CDR3 is TGTGCCAGCTCACAAGTCCCGGGCAACACTGAAGCTTTCTTT. This gives the protein CASSQVPGNTEAFF.